This TCR beta chain is from a study of blood T cell repertoires in COVID-19. Whole-study context: Donors in the United States, Italy and Spain gave samples during acute or convalescent COVID-19.

The data were produced by immunoSEQ multiplex PCR, yet TCRdb's version contains in-frame clones alone and is incomplete. The profile shows more than 300,000 clones, approximately 90% of them singletons. Cohort assignment relied on participant-reported clinical history. CDR1 MGHRA and CDR2 YSYEKL come from the germline V gene. Trimming at V came to 5 bases and at J to 4 bases, leaving 4 bases not matched to a gene. The CDR3 runs 15 residues. The chain has TRBV4-1 and TRBJ2-2, with 10 bases lining up with TRBD1. This TCR derives from a woman younger than 30 who had recovered from COVID-19. What was sequenced was PBMCs or T cells enriched from blood (not recorded which). Written as DNA, the CDR3 is TGCGCCAGCAGCGAGACAGGGGGCTTCACCGGGGAGCTGTTTTTT. Its translation is CASSETGGFTGELFF.